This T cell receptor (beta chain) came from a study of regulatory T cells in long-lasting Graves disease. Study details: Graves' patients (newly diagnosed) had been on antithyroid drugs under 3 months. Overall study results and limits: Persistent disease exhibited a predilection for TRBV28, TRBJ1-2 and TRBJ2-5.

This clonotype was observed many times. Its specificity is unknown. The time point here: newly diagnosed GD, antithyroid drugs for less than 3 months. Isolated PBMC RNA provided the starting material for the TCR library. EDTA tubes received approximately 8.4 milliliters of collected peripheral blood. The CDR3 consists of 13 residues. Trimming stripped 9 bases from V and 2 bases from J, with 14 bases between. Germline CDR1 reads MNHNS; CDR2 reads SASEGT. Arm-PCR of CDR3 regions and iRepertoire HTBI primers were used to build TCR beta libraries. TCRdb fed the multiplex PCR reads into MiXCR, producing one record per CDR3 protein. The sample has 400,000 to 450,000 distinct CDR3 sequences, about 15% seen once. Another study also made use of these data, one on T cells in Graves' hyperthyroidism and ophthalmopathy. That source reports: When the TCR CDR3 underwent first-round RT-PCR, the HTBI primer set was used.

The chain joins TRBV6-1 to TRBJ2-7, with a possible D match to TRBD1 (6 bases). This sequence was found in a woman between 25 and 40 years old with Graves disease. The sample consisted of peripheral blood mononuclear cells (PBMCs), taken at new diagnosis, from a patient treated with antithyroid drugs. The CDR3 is CASGTQGTYEQYF. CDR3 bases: TGTGCCAGTGGCACACAGGGTACCTACGAGCAGTACTTC.